This T cell receptor beta chain is drawn from a study of CD8+ T cells in alopecia areata. As to treatment: oral pan-JAK inhibitor, 5-10 mg twice daily. From alopecia areata patients, lesional scalp punch biopsies and peripheral blood were collected. General study points: Relative to normal scalp, lesional scalp, especially alopecia totalis/universalis, showed higher clonality. Tofacitinib significantly reduced both scalp clonality and expanded CD8+ clones among the top 100.

Sequencing relied on a cDNA template that was reverse transcribed from extracted RNA. Some clones are missing from TCRdb's copy, which holds only in-frame ones; the method was immunoSEQ multiplex PCR. The table has around 120,000 clones, around 63% seen once. Germline V gives CDR1 GTSNPN, CDR2 SVGIG (reference sequence). CDR3 length: 13 amino acids. Trimming removed 0 bases at V and 5 bases at J, with 7 bases between. To note about this clone: What it binds is unknown.

The gene calls are TRBV30 and TRBJ2-2; possibly TRBD1 or TRBD2 for D (5 bases each). The sample consisted of CD4+ T cells sorted from blood, taken at week 4, from a patient treated with tofacitinib. The sequence derives from a human donor with alopecia areata. The DNA for the CDR3 is TGTGCCTGGAGTGTTGAGGGGACCGGGGAGCTGTTTTTT. Protein sequence: CAWSVEGTGELFF. Full variable domain (rest looked up from reference TRBV30 and TRBJ2-2): SQTIHQWPATLVQPVGSPLSLECTVEGTSNPNLYWYRQAAGRGLQLLFYSVGIGQISSEVPQNLSASRPQDRQFILSSKKLLLSDSGFYLCAWSVEGTGELFFGEGSRLTVL.